The clone carrying this T cell receptor beta chain showed up just a few times. No antigen is known for it. From germline, CDR1 is DFQATT and CDR2 SNEGSKA (reference sequence). The CDR3 runs 12 residues. Trimming stripped 4 bases from V and 10 bases from J, with 14 bases between. One entry per CDR3 protein, called by TCRdb with MiXCR from the 5' RACE reads. The table has over 5,500 distinct CDR3 sequences, 2.5% to 4% seen once. This record belongs to a study of spatial heterogeneity in lung cancer. Study in general: Matched bulk RNA-seq provided a T cell module score, and TCR transcript counts in tumor regions correlated strongly with it.

Time point specified: sample taken at primary tumor resection. The donors were 72 patients with non-small cell lung cancer that was early-stage and untreated. Unsorted whole RNA samples from tumor, nontumor lung or frozen PBMC were sequenced. Study results and limitations: Counts of expanded alpha and beta TCRs within tumors tracked the tumor nonsynonymous mutation count.

The sequence was obtained from a male donor with early-stage non-small cell lung cancer. The material sequenced was lung tumor tissue, taken at surgery. The chain has TRBV20-1 and TRBJ2-1; D possibly corresponds to TRBD2 (5 bases). Here the CDR3 DNA reads TGCAGTGCTAATGGACTGGGCTTGGAGCAGTTCTTC. It yields the protein CSANGLGLEQFF.